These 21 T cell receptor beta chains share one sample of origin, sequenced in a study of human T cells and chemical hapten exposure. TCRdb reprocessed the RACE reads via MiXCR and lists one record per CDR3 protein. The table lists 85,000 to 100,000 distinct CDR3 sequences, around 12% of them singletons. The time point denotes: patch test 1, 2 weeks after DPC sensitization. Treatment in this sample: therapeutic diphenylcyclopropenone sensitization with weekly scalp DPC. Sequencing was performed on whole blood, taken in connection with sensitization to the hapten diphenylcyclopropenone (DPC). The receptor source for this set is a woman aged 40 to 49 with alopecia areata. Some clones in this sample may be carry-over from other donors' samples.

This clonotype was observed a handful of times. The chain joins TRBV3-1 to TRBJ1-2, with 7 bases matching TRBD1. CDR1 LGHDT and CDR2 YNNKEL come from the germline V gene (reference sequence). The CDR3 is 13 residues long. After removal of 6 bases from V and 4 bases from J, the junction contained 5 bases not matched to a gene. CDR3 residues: CASSLGQPYGYTF. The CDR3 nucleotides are TGTGCCAGCAGTCTGGGACAGCCCTATGGCTACACCTTC.

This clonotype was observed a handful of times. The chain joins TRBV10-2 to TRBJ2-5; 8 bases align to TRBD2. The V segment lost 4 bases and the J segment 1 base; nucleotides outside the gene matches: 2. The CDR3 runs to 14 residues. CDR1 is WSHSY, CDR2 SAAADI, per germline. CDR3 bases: TGCGCCAGCAGTGTAACTAGCGGCCAAGAGACCCAGTACTTC. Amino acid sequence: CASSVTSGQETQYF.

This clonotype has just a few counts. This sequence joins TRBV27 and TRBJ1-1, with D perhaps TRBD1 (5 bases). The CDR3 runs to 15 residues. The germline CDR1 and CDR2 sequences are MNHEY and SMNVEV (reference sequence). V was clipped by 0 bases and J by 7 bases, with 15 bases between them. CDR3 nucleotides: TGTGCCAGCAGTTTATCGATTTGGGGCGGCAGTGAAGCTTTCTTT. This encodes CASSLSIWGGSEAFF.

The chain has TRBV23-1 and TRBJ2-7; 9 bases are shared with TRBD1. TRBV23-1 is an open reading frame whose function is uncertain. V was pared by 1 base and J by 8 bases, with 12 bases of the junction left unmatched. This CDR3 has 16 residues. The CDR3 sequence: CASSQLRGQGLSKQYF. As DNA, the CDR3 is TGCGCCAGCAGTCAATTGAGGGGACAGGGTCTCTCCAAGCAGTACTTC.

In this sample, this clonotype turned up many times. As DNA, the CDR3 is TGCAGCGTTGTGGTCTCTGGAAACACCATATATTTT. Its protein product is CSVVVSGNTIYF. V usage is TRBV29-1 and J usage is TRBJ1-3, with D hard to call. The ends were cut back, 4 bases at V and 0 bases at J, with 4 bases in the middle. This CDR3 has 12 residues. Germline-derived CDR1 and CDR2 are SQVTM and ANQGSEA.

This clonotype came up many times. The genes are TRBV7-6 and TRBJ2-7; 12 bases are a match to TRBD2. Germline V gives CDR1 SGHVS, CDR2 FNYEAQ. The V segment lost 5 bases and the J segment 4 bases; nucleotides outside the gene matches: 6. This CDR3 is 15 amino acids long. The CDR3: CASSRQTSGSYEQYF. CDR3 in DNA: TGTGCCAGCAGCCGTCAGACTAGCGGGAGTTACGAGCAGTACTTC.

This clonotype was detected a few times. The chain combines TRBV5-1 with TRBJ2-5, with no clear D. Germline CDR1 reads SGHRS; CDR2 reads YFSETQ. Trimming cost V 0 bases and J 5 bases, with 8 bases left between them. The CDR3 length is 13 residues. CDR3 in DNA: TGCGCCAGCAGCTTGGGGAATCGTGAGACCCAGTACTTC. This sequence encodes CASSLGNRETQYF.

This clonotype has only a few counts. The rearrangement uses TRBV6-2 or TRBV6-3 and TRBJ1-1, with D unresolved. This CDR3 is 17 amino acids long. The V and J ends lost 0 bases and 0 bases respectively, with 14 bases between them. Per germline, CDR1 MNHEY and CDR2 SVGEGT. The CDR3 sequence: CASSYSNRRRMNTEAFF. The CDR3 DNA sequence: TGTGCCAGCAGTTACTCGAATCGACGAAGAATGAACACTGAAGCTTTCTTT.

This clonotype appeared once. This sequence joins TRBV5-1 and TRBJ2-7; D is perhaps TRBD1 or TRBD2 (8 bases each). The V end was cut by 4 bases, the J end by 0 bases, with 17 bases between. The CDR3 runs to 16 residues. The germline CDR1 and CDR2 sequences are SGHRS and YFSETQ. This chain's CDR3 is CASSPRTGTSSYEQYF. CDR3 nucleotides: TGCGCCAGCAGCCCAAGGACAGGGACTAGCTCCTACGAGCAGTACTTC.

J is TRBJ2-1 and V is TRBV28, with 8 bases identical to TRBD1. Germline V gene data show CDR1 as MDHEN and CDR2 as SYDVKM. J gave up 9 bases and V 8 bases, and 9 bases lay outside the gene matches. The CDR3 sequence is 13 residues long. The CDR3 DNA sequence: TGTGCCAGCGTCCCTAGGACAGGGATTGAGCAGTTCTTC. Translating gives CASVPRTGIEQFF. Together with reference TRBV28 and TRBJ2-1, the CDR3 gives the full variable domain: DVKVTQSSRYLVKRTGEKVFLECVQDMDHENMFWYRQDPGLGLRLIYFSYDVKMKEKGDIPEGYSVSREKKERFSLILESASTNQTSMYLCASVPRTGIEQFFGPGTRLTVL.

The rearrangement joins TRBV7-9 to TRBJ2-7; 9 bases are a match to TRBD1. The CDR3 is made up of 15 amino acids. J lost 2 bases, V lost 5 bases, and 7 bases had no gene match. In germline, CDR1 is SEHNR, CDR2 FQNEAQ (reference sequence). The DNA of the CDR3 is TGTGCCAGCAGCGCGACCGGGACAGGGACCTACGAGCAGTACTTC. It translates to CASSATGTGTYEQYF.

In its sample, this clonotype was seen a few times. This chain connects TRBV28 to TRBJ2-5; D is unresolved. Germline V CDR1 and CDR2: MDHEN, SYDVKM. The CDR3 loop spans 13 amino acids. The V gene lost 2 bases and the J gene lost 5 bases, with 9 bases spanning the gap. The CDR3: CASSLLGLETQYF. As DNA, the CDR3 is TGTGCCAGCAGTTTACTGGGCTTGGAGACCCAGTACTTC.

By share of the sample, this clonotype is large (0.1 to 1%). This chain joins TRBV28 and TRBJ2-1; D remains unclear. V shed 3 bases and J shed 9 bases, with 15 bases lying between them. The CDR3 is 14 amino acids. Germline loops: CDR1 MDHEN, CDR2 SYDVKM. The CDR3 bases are TGTGCCAGCAGTTTTAGGGATTCAAGCCGTGAGCAGTTCTTC. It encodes CASSFRDSSREQFF.

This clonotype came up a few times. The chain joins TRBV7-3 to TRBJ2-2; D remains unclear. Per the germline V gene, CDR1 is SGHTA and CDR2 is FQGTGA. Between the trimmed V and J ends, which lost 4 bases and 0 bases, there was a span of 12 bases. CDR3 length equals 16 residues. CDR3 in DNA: TGTGCCAGCAGCTCAGTCGGCCCTACGAACACCGGGGAGCTGTTTTTT. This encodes CASSSVGPTNTGELFF.

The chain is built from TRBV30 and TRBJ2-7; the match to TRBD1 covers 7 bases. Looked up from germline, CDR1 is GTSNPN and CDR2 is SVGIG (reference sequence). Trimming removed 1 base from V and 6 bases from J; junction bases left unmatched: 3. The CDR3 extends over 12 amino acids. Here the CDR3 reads CAWSATGVEQYF. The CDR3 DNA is TGTGCCTGGAGTGCCACAGGGGTCGAGCAGTACTTC.

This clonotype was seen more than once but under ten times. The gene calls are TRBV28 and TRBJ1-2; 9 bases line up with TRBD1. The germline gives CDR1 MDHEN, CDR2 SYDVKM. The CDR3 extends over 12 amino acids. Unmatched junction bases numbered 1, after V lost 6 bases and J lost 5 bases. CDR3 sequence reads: CASRTGGYGYTF. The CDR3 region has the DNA TGTGCCAGCAGGACAGGGGGATATGGCTACACCTTC.

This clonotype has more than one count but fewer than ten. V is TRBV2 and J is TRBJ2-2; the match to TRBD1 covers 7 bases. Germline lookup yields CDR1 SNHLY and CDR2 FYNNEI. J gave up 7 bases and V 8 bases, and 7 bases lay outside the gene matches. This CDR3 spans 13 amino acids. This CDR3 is CASLGRDSGELFF. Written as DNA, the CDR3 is TGTGCCAGCCTAGGTCGGGACAGCGGGGAGCTGTTTTTT.

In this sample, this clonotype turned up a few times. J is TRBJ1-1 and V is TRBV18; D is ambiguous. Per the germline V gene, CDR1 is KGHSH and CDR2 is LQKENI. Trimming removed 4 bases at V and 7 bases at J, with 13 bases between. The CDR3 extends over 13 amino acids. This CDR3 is CASSLVSASEAFF. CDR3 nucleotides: TGTGCCAGCTCACTAGTGTCGGCCAGTGAAGCTTTCTTT.

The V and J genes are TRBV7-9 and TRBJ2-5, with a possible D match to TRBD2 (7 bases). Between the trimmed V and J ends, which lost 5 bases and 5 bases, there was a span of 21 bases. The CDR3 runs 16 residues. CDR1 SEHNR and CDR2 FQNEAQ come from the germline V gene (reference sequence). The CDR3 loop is CASSPWGAGAEETQYF. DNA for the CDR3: TGTGCCAGCAGCCCCTGGGGGGCGGGAGCGGAGGAGACCCAGTACTTC.

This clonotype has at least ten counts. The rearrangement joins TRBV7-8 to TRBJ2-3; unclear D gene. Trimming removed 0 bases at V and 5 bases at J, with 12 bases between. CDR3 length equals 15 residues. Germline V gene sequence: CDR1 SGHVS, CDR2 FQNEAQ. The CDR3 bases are TGTGCCAGCAGCTTAGCGGAGTACACCCAAGATACGCAGTATTTT. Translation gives CASSLAEYTQDTQYF.

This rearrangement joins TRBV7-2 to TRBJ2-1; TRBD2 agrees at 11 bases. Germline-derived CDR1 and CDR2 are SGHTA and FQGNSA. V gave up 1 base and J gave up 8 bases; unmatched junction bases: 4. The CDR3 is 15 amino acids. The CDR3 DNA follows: TGTGCCAGCAGCTTAGGCACTAGCGGGAGCTATGAGCAGTTCTTC. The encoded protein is CASSLGTSGSYEQFF.